The TCR beta chain under discussion was sequenced for a study of monozygotic twins with inflammatory bowel disease (dated by TCRdb to between 2018 and 2020). Some background on the complete study: In total, some 30 monozygotic twin pairs made up the full study: 19 Danish pairs, all IBD-discordant, plus nine German pairs, of which four were IBD-concordant and five were IBD-discordant. Within discordant pairs, disease-associated traits were sought mainly by comparing IBD patients with their genetically identical healthy co-twins. Each individual had, on average, about 151 000 unique TCRalpha sequences and 181 000 unique TCRbeta sequences available for analysis.

From each donor, a roughly 2.7 ml peripheral blood sample was drawn into PAXgene tubes and stored at -80 degrees C. Without T cell sorting, total RNA was isolated from whole blood using the PAXgene blood miRNA kit on an automated QIAcube. Deep TCRalpha and TCRbeta repertoire profiling with unique molecular barcoding was performed on peripheral blood of monozygotic twin pairs concordant or discordant for inflammatory bowel disease. Smoking habits were recorded for all twin pairs, and each individual was classified as a current, former or never smoker. Looking up the germline V gene (reference sequence) yields CDR1 DFQATT and CDR2 SNEGSKA. The CDR3, cysteine through phenylalanine, is 12 amino acids long. The DNA sequence is not available. Libraries were constructed by 5' RACE. Preparation of each TCR library used approximately 3.5 ug of total RNA. For each sample, cDNA synthesis with SMARTScribe reverse transcriptase was split into eight separate reactions. During cDNA synthesis, template switching introduced unique molecular identifiers that contained a 6-nucleotide sample barcode. Amplification of TCRalpha and TCRbeta cDNA involved two nested PCRs of roughly 16 and 10 cycles, and each PCR was followed by bead purification. Before amplification, the cDNA was treated with uracil DNA-glycosylase and purified using the QIAquick PCR purification kit. The second PCR added Illumina TruSeq-compatible adapters along with sample-specific barcodes. Library quality and concentration were checked on TapeStation and Qubit, and libraries were pooled at approximately 5 ng each. Sequencing of the pooled libraries was done on an Illumina HiSeq2500 single-index Rapid Run using custom sequencing primers and 2 x 100 bp reads. In the original analysis: MiGEC version 1.2.6 was used for UMI-based consensus assembly to correct PCR and sequencing errors. MiXCR version 2.1.1 was used to carry out V(D)J alignment, clonotype assembly and CDR3 extraction. To normalise gene usage, clonotype sharing and MAIT/NKT TCR abundance, the top 1000, 10 000 and 20 000 clonotypes in each sample were analysed. After downsampling to 27 000 UMIs, diversity was calculated as the inverse Simpson index using the vegan R package. Paired Mann-Whitney U tests were applied to discordant twin pairs, with Benjamini-Hochberg correction for multiple testing. The reads were reprocessed in TCRdb, with one entry per CDR3 protein sequence and no accompanying DNA. These V and J calls are TCRdb output, not the study's own analysis. The sample's table covers approximately 300,000 distinct CDR3 sequences. 5.6% of the sample rests with the top ten.

Here is what the overall study found, with its caveats: Concordant and discordant twins showed no difference in repertoire similarity, possibly because of limited statistical power. Because patients were on differing immunosuppressive treatments, the repertoires may have picked up extra background noise and inter-individual variability. The results gave no support for a single strong signal or clonotype linked to IBD. Fewer clonotypes were shared with other individuals by IBD patients than by healthy twins, most markedly in patients showing signs of disease activity. A decrease in TCRbeta repertoire diversity, as measured by inverse Simpson index, was observed in IBD patients compared with their healthy co-twins. Distinction between different T cell subtypes could not be achieved in the analysis.

About this clonotype: Its antigen is unknown.

This sequence uses TRBV20-1 and TRBJ2-4. This sequence was found in a human donor with ulcerative colitis or Crohn's disease, or a healthy co-twin of an affected twin (not recorded which). The sequenced sample was blood. The CDR3 reads CSARQEEGIQYF.